The 8 T cell receptor beta chains presented below share a single source sample, sequenced in a study of CD8+CD57+ T cells in acquired aplastic anemia. Those patients picked for sequencing had displayed CD8+CD57+ cell expansion on flow cytometry. Profiles of TCR beta VDJ and CDR3 were generated from a genomic DNA template. MiXCR, applied by TCRdb to the reads, yields one record per CDR3 protein. The data hold fewer than 300,000 distinct CDR3 sequences, with roughly 80% observed a single time. The sequencing sample was made of sorted CD4+, CD8+, or CD8+CD57+ T cells (not recorded which) from PBMCs. The receptors were sampled from a human donor with aplastic anemia.

This clonotype has more than one count but fewer than ten. The chain uses TRBV5-4 and TRBJ2-5; no definite D call. CDR1 is SGHNT and CDR2 is YYREEE in the germline V gene (reference sequence). The CDR3 consists of 14 residues. V was cut by 2 bases and J by 1 base, with 9 bases left in between. The CDR3 sequence is CASSFGSSQETQYF. For the CDR3, the DNA is TGTGCCAGCAGCTTTGGCTCCAGCCAAGAGACCCAGTACTTC.

On this clonotype: One end of the junction varies from germline; a read error may be responsible. This CDR3 is CASTGELFF. Written as DNA, the CDR3 is TGTGCTAGCACCGGGGAGCTGTTTTTT. The gene calls are TRBV7-7 and TRBJ2-2; unclear D gene. Germline values: CDR1 SSHAT, CDR2 FNYEAQ (reference sequence). The CDR3 covers 9 residues. Full variable domain (missing parts from reference TRBV7-7 and TRBJ2-2): GAGVSQSPRYKVTKRGQDVTLRCDPISSHATLYWYQQALGQGPEFLTYFNYEAQPDKSGLPSDRFSAERPEGSISTLTIQRTEQRDSAMYRCASTGELFFGEGSRLTVL.

About this clonotype itself: The conserved closing phenylalanine or tryptophan is absent in this CDR3, likely reflecting a read error. It is unclear where the CDR3 begins or ends on the DNA, so no DNA is shown, and the CDR3 is as TCRdb lists it. The CDR3 reads CASRDTDEQYDRPGT. The chain couples TRBV2 to TRBJ2-3; TRBD1, the D gene given by the table, was not confirmed from the DNA. Germline V CDR1 and CDR2: SNHLY, FYNNEI. A total of 15 residues make up the CDR3, ends included.

For this clonotype: The conserved final phenylalanine or tryptophan is absent from the CDR3, which likely points to a read error. The limits of the CDR3 on the DNA are not certain, so only TCRdb's listed CDR3 is given. The rearrangement links TRBV9 to TRBJ2-4. The germline V gene encodes CDR1 SGDLS and CDR2 YYNGEE. The CDR3 numbers 12 amino acids, ends counted. The CDR3 reads CASSGYQNIHNY.

As regards this clonotype: The CDR3 does not end in the conserved phenylalanine or tryptophan, so this is likely a read error. The DNA is omitted, as the CDR3 cannot be located on it reliably, and the CDR3 follows TCRdb's listing. The genes are TRBV10-3 and TRBJ1-4; TRBD1, the table's D call, lacks a check against the DNA. The germline CDR1 and CDR2 sequences are ENHRY and SYGVKD. Inclusive of both ends, the CDR3 amounts to 17 amino acids. CDR3 region: CAISNPDRELYGYTFGS.

As regards this clonotype: At one boundary the junction diverges from the germline segment, which might be a read error. The chain has TRBV7-2 and TRBJ1-2; D is possibly TRBD1 (5 bases). CDR3 size: 16 residues. Per germline, CDR1 SGHTA and CDR2 FQGNSA. CDR3 DNA sequence: TGTGCCAGCAGCTTGGCGGGGGACGGGCGGGCATATGGCTACGCCTTC. The encoded protein is CASSLAGDGRAYGYAF.

The rearrangement joins TRBV29-1 to TRBJ1-1, with a tentative D call TRBD1 (5 bases). Trimming took 6 bases from V and 0 from J, leaving 23 bases between them. CDR3 length: 17 amino acids. CDR1 is SQVTM and CDR2 is ANQGSEA in the germline V gene. CDR3 in DNA: TGCAGCGTCAAGATTGCCGGGACTGGGCGGGTGAACACTGAAGCTTTCTTT. Amino acids: CSVKIAGTGRVNTEAFF.

The chain uses TRBV11-2 and TRBJ2-3; tentatively, D is TRBD1 (6 bases). V gave up 5 bases and J gave up 1 base, with 13 bases separating them. Germline assignment: CDR1 SGHAT and CDR2 FQNNGV. CDR3 size: 15 residues. The CDR3 nucleotides are TGTGCCAGCAGCGGAGTAGGACAGCGCACAGATACGCAGTATTTT. Encoded protein: CASSGVGQRTDTQYF.